The rows below give T cell receptor beta chains drawn from one sample of a study of immune evolution from preneoplasia to lung adenocarcinoma. TCRdb keeps only in-frame clones here, not all; method: immunoSEQ multiplex PCR. The repertoire consists of 11,000 to 15,000 clones, with around 80% occurring once and the leading ten covering approximately 4.2%. The sequenced sample consisted of FFPE minimally invasive lung adenocarcinoma tissue. The receptor set was obtained from a person aged 70 to 85 with lung adenocarcinoma. Each CDR3 is given with its conserved first and last residue. Some rows mark clone size as missing; the rest say once, few, many or name a class of expanded clone.

v_call clone_size cdr3_aa
TRBV2 . CASSSQRGRTEAFF
TRBV5-1 . CASSSAGGRETQYF
TRBV9 . CASSPSLDGGGYTF
TRBV11-2 . CASRRTGGGYTF
TRBV4-1 once CASSQDHGRNEAFF
TRBV18 few CASSRDRSSYEQYF
TRBV29-1 . CSVARTGTDTQYF
TRBV14 . CASSQTDSFGYTF
TRBV11-3 . CASSLGQGRETQYF
TRBV19 . CASSIGQALAYGYTF
TRBV5-4 . CASSLGERTDTQYF
TRBV10-1 . CATYKTDRSGETQYF
TRBV28 few CASRRSSEQYF
TRBV27 once CASIPTSGSSYNEQFF
TRBV7-8 . CASSLVYGGTEAFF
TRBV2 . CASRFMGGNSGNTIYF
TRBV30 . CAWSPRENQPQHF
TRBV13 . CASSSSGGYSTDTQYF
TRBV5-4 . CASSTRRNRASWTEAFF
TRBV6-5 . CASSLSGRFNEQFF
TRBV29-1 . CSVGGQERGYTF
TRBV7-3 . CASSSAQGTTTGELFF
TRBV10-3 . CAITPGEQFF
TRBV4-2 . CASSLRLAGQDTQYF
TRBV10-1 few CASSERQGAEAFF
TRBV7-8 . CASSPGGKNEKLFF
TRBV9 . CASSSFGRLVTGANVLTF
TRBV7-2 . CASSFWGQGGEKLFF
TRBV2 . CASSVGGQGSYEQYF
TRBV4-1 . CASSHQTRGTGVNYGYTF
TRBV6-1 . CASSGNQPQHF
TRBV19 once CASSLLGTSGGALAKNIQYF